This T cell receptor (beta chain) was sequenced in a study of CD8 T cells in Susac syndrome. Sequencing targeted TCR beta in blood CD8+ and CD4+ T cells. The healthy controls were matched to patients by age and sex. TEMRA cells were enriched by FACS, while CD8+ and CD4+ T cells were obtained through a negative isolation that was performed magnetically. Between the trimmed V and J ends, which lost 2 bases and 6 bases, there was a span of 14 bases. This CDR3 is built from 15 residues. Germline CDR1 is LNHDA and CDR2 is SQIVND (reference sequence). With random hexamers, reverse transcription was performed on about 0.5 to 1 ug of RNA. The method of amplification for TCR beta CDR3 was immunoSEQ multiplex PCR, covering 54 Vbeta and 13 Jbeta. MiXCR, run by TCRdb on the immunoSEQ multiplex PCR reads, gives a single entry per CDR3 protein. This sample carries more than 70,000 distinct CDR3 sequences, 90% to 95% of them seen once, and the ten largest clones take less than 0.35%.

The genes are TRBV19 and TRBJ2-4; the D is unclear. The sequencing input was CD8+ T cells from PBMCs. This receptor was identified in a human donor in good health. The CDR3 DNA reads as TGTGCCAGTAGTATAAGAGTAGGGCTTTTAAACATTCAGTACTTC. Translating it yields CASSIRVGLLNIQYF.